This TCR beta chain came from a study of spatial heterogeneity in lung cancer. At the level of the study: Detection consistently captured more beta-chain sequences than alpha-chain sequences.

Concerning this clonotype itself: What it recognizes is unknown.

MiXCR was run by TCRdb on the 5' RACE reads, yielding one entry per CDR3 protein. The profile covers approximately 6,800 distinct CDR3 sequences, with around 15% appearing a single time and around 9.8% taken by the ten largest. Study-level findings and limits: Intratumoral expanded alpha and beta TCR counts were found to track tumor mutation counts.

V gave up 5 bases and J gave up 2 bases, with 19 bases separating them. The CDR3 is 16 residues long. Germline CDR1 MDHEN, CDR2 SYDVKM. Time point of the sample: sample taken at primary tumor resection. The TCR sequence derives from a male donor with early-stage non-small cell lung cancer. The rearrangement links TRBV28 to TRBJ2-7; tentatively, D is TRBD2 (6 bases). The material sequenced was lung tumor tissue, taken at surgery. The CDR3 DNA follows: TGTGCCAGCAGTCCCGTAGTCCCGGGAGACACCTACGAGCAGTACTTC. It codes for CASSPVVPGDTYEQYF.